A selection of T cell receptor beta chains follows, all from one sample in a study of T cell responses to AZD1222 COVID-19 vaccine. The data were produced by immunoSEQ multiplex PCR, yet TCRdb's version contains in-frame clones alone and is incomplete. The table shows around 130,000 clones, with about 91% occurring only once. Here the sequenced sample was peripheral blood, taken on day 0 of AZD1222 vaccination. The receptors derive from an adult in good health. Both conserved end residues are part of each CDR3. D genes are given only for firm matches. Size values are once, few and many counts, or a class for expanded clones, and some rows have none.

D gene,V gene,J gene,clone size,CDR3 DNA,CDR3 protein
TRBD2,TRBV10-3,TRBJ2-1,once,TGTGCCATCAGTGTATCTAGCGGGGGGGAACACTACAATGAGCAGTTCTTC,CAISVSSGGEHYNEQFF
-,TRBV6-5,TRBJ1-1,-,TGTGCCAGCAGCCCCCGAGGGAAAGCGAACACTGAAGCTTTCTTT,CASSPRGKANTEAFF
-,TRBV5-6,TRBJ2-4,once,TGTGCCAGCAGCTTGAACGTTGGGGCGAGGGCCAAAAACATTCAGTACTTC,CASSLNVGARAKNIQYF
-,TRBV2,TRBJ1-5,once,TGTGCCAGCGCTTCCAAGGGGGGTGGAAGCAATCAGCCCCAGCATTTT,CASASKGGGSNQPQHF
TRBD2,TRBV11-2,TRBJ2-7,-,TGTGCCAGCAGCTTAGCGGGGGGCGGGAGGAACGAGCAGTACTTC,CASSLAGGGRNEQYF
-,TRBV18,TRBJ2-3,-,TGTGCCAGCTCACCACAGGGACTTGCAGATACGCAGTATTTT,CASSPQGLADTQYF
-,TRBV7-9,TRBJ1-5,once,TGTGCCAGCAGCTCCAGTCAGGGGTTCGGCAATCAGCCCCAGCATTTT,CASSSSQGFGNQPQHF
-,TRBV6-5,TRBJ2-3,-,TGTGCCAGCAGTTACAACACAGATACGCAGTATTTT,CASSYNTDTQYF
-,TRBV7-9,TRBJ1-1,-,TGTGCCAGCAGCTTAAGTCGGGGGACCGGGACTGAAGCTTTCTTT,CASSLSRGTGTEAFF
TRBD1,TRBV18,TRBJ1-2,-,TGTGCCAGCTCCCTGAGGGGACAGGGAAGCTATGGCTACACCTTC,CASSLRGQGSYGYTF
-,TRBV18,TRBJ1-4,-,TGTGCCAGCTCACCATCCCTACAGCAGGTCGCTAATGAAAAACTGTTTTTT,CASSPSLQQVANEKLFF
-,TRBV18,TRBJ1-1,-,TGTGCCAGCTCACCACCGACCCGGACCCAGAACACTGAAGCTTTCTTT,CASSPPTRTQNTEAFF
-,TRBV28,TRBJ2-1,-,TGTGCCAGCAGGGGGACGGGGTTTGAGATGTCCTACAATGAGCAGTTCTTC,CASRGTGFEMSYNEQFF
TRBD1,TRBV3-1/TRBV3-2,TRBJ1-2,few,TGTGCCAGCAGCCCCCCGGGCCGGGACAGGCCATATGGCTACACCTTC,CASSPPGRDRPYGYTF